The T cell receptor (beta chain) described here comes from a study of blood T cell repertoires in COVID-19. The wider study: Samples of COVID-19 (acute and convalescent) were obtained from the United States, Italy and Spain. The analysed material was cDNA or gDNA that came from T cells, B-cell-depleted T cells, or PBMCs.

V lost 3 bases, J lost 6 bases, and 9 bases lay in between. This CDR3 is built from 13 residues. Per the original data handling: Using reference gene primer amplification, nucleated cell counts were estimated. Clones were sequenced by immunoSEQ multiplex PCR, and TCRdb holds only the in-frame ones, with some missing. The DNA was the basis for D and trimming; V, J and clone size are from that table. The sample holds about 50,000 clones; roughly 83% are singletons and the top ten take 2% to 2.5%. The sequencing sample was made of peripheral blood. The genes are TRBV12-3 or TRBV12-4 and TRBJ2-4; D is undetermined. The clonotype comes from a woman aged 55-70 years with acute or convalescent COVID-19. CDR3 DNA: TGTGCCAGCAGTTTCGCTGAGGTAAACATTCAGTACTTC. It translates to CASSFAEVNIQYF.